Sequencing of this T cell receptor (beta chain) was carried out in a study of regulatory T cells in long-lasting Graves disease. Across the study: Graves' patients, newly diagnosed, had taken antithyroid drugs under 3 months.

The time point denotes: newly diagnosed GD, antithyroid drugs for less than 3 months. Isolated PBMC RNA provided the starting material for the TCR library. Concerning this clonotype itself: A much larger clone lies one base from this, so it may be a read error.

The CDR3 is 14 residues long. Trimming stripped 4 bases from V and 1 base from J, with 10 bases between. CDR1 MNHEY and CDR2 SMNVEV come from the germline V gene (reference sequence). To make TCR beta libraries, researchers used iRepertoire HTBI primers and Arm-PCR of CDR3 regions. TCRdb itself ran the multiplex PCR reads through MiXCR, one entry per CDR3 protein. The profile shows some 560,000 distinct CDR3 sequences, 15% to 20% of them singletons. These data also featured in a second study, about T cells in Graves' hyperthyroidism and ophthalmopathy.

Here the sequenced sample was peripheral blood mononuclear cells (PBMCs), taken at new diagnosis, from a patient treated with antithyroid drugs. V is TRBV27 and J is TRBJ1-1, with D maybe TRBD1 (5 bases). The sequence was obtained from a woman between 40 and 65 years old with Graves disease. This CDR3 is CASSYRDANTEAFF. CDR3 DNA: TGTGCCAGCAGTTACCGGGACGCGAACACTGAAGCTTTCTTT.